The 24 T cell receptor beta chains below were found in one sample sequenced in a study of cytomegalovirus exposure and HLA in healthy donors. The repertoire was sequenced with immunoSEQ multiplex PCR; TCRdb's copy has only in-frame clones and lacks some. Of 150,000 to 200,000 clones listed, around 82% are singletons. Input material: PBMCs. Receptors originate from a woman between 18 and 29 years old in good health and CMV-seropositive.

The CDR3 loop is CASSLPGDPGSIGYTF. Written as DNA, the CDR3 is TGTGCCAGCAGCTTACCTGGAGACCCGGGTAGTATCGGCTACACCTTC. The chain carries TRBV7-9 and TRBJ1-2; D gene uncertain. This CDR3 has 16 amino acids. CDR1 SEHNR and CDR2 FQNEAQ come from the germline V gene (reference sequence). The ends were cut back, 2 bases at V and 8 bases at J, with 21 bases in the middle.

The gene calls are TRBV9 and TRBJ2-2; 9 nucleotides agree with TRBD2. Germline CDR1 is SGDLS and CDR2 is YYNGEE. The CDR3 length is 15 residues. V was clipped by 4 bases and J by 5 bases; unmatched bases: 6. CDR3 amino acids: CASSLSGGPTGELFF. The CDR3 DNA follows: TGTGCCAGCAGCCTGAGCGGGGGGCCGACCGGGGAGCTGTTTTTT.

V and J are TRBV15 and TRBJ2-1, with a possible D match to TRBD2 (6 bases). V was pared by 6 bases and J by 6 bases, with 12 bases between. Looked up from germline, CDR1 is LNHNV and CDR2 is YYDKDF (reference sequence). This CDR3 is built from 13 residues. This CDR3 reads CATSTSFSNEQFF. CDR3 coding DNA: TGTGCCACCAGTACTAGCTTTAGCAATGAGCAGTTCTTC.

The CDR3 is CASSLVVASAGYTF. CDR3 DNA sequence: TGTGCCAGCAGCTTGGTAGTCGCAAGCGCTGGCTACACCTTC. V gene TRBV5-6 combines with J gene TRBJ1-2, with no clear D. CDR1 is SGHDT, CDR2 YYEEEE, per germline. This CDR3 contains 14 residues. Trimming stripped 0 bases from V and 7 bases from J, with 13 bases between.

The chain links TRBV2 to TRBJ1-1; maybe TRBD1 (5 bases). Germline-derived CDR1 and CDR2 are SNHLY and FYNNEI. CDR3 size: 14 residues. The V and J ends lost 6 bases and 3 bases respectively, with 14 bases between them. In DNA form, the CDR3 reads TGTGCCAGCAGCGAGTACCTCAGGGACACTGAAGCTTTCTTT. As protein: CASSEYLRDTEAFF.

The chain recombines TRBV5-6 with TRBJ1-1; D gene ambiguous. Per germline, CDR1 SGHDT and CDR2 YYEEEE. Trimming removed 2 bases at V and 4 bases at J, with 12 bases between. This CDR3 region has 14 residues. The CDR3 region has the DNA TGTGCCAGCAGCTTCCGAAGGGAGGCCACTGAAGCTTTCTTT. Its protein product is CASSFRREATEAFF. The whole variable domain, remainder taken from reference TRBV5-6 and TRBJ1-1, is DAGVTQSPTHLIKTRGQQVTLRCSPKSGHDTVSWYQQALGQGPQFIFQYYEEEERQRGNFPDRFSGHQFPNYSSELNVNALLLGDSALYLCASSFRREATEAFFGQGTRLTVV.

V gene TRBV5-1 combines with J gene TRBJ1-2; 8 bases fit TRBD1. The CDR3 has 14 amino acids. With V trimmed by 4 bases and J by 6 bases, 8 bases remained unmatched. Per germline, CDR1 SGHRS and CDR2 YFSETQ. CDR3 nucleotides: TGCGCCAGCAGCCCAGGAGGACAGGGTGATGGCTACACCTTC. It translates to CASSPGGQGDGYTF.

The chain couples TRBV7-3 to TRBJ2-2; tentative D call: TRBD1 (6 bases). The germline V and J ends were trimmed by 5 bases and 6 bases, with 13 bases remaining between them. There are 14 residues in the CDR3. Germline CDR1 SGHTA, CDR2 FQGTGA. DNA of the CDR3: TGTGCCAGCAGCATAGCACAGGGACCCGGGGAGCTGTTTTTT. Amino acid sequence: CASSIAQGPGELFF.

The chain uses TRBV7-9 and TRBJ2-3; the D gene is possibly TRBD1 (5 bases). The CDR3 is 16 residues long. Trimming left V 1 base short and J 2 bases short, with 13 bases between. Looked up from germline, CDR1 is SEHNR and CDR2 is FQNEAQ (reference sequence). This CDR3 is CASSLGGRANTDTQYF. The CDR3 DNA sequence: TGTGCCAGCAGCTTAGGAGGCAGGGCAAACACAGATACGCAGTATTTT.

The chain employs TRBV29-1 and TRBJ2-7, with D maybe TRBD1 (6 bases). The V end lost 0 bases, the J end lost 3 bases, and 12 bases lay between the germline ends. Germline V CDR1 and CDR2: SQVTM, ANQGSEA. There are 14 residues in the CDR3. The CDR3 DNA sequence: TGCAGCGTTGAAGATCACAGGGAAAACTACGAGCAGTACTTC. Translation: CSVEDHRENYEQYF.

This chain links TRBV28 with TRBJ1-5, with 7 bases that match TRBD1. Trimming cost V 6 bases and J 5 bases; bases outside gene matches: 13. The CDR3 has 16 amino acids. Germline V lookup: CDR1 MDHEN, CDR2 SYDVKM. CDR3 sequence (DNA): TGTGCCAGCAGCCCGACCGGACAGGCGGTAGATCAGCCCCAGCATTTT. Translation gives CASSPTGQAVDQPQHF.

Comment on this clone: An end of the junction does not agree with germline; a read error may underlie this. The chain is built from TRBV20-1 and TRBJ2-1, with D unresolved. Germline CDR1 reads DFQATT; CDR2 reads SNEGSKA (reference sequence). The CDR3 runs to 11 residues. CDR3 loop: CSARDTPDAIF. As DNA, the CDR3 is TGCAGTGCTAGAGATACTCCCGATGCAATCTTC.

This sequence joins TRBV7-9 and TRBJ1-1, with TRBD1 matching over 8 bases. Germline CDR1 and CDR2: SEHNR and FQNEAQ (reference sequence). J gave up 5 bases and V 5 bases, and 7 bases lay outside the gene matches. The CDR3 is 14 residues long. In DNA, the CDR3 is TGTGCCAGCAGCCAAGGACAGGGTAGGACTGAAGCTTTCTTT. Amino acid sequence: CASSQGQGRTEAFF.

The chain couples TRBV27 to TRBJ2-3; 11 bases are shared with TRBD2. CDR1 is MNHEY, CDR2 SMNVEV, per germline (reference sequence). This CDR3 comprises 15 residues. Unmatched junction bases numbered 2, after V lost 3 bases and J lost 3 bases. The CDR3 DNA is TGTGCCAGCAGTTTGGCTAGCGGGGGGACAGATACGCAGTATTTT. Amino acid sequence: CASSLASGGTDTQYF.

J is TRBJ2-5 and V is TRBV20-1; D might be TRBD2 (7 bases). The length of the CDR3 is 11 residues. Germline V gene sequence: CDR1 DFQATT, CDR2 SNEGSKA (reference sequence). Trimming cost V 6 bases and J 4 bases, with 9 bases left between them. The CDR3 DNA is TGCAGTGCCGGGGGGCCAGAGACCCAGTACTTC. Encoded protein: CSAGGPETQYF.

The chain recombines TRBV6-5 with TRBJ1-3, with unresolved D. This CDR3 contains 16 residues. The V and J ends lost 0 bases and 0 bases respectively, with 9 bases between them. In germline, CDR1 is MNHEY, CDR2 SVGAGI. The CDR3 nucleotides read TGTGCCAGCAGTTACTCGCTCACTCCCTCTGGAAACACCATATATTTT. The encoded protein is CASSYSLTPSGNTIYF.

V is TRBV19 and J is TRBJ1-1, with D unresolved. Per germline, CDR1 LNHDA and CDR2 SQIVND (reference sequence). CDR3 length: 14 amino acids. V lost 5 bases to trimming and J lost 3 bases, with 13 bases between them. The CDR3, as DNA: TGTGCCAGTAGTCCCACGGTCCGCGACACTGAAGCTTTCTTT. Protein sequence: CASSPTVRDTEAFF.

The chain employs TRBV6-1 and TRBJ1-2; 7 nucleotides match TRBD1. V shed 6 bases and J 5 bases; nucleotides not matched to a gene: 12. Germline V gene sequence: CDR1 MNHNS, CDR2 SASEGT. The CDR3 contains 15 residues. The CDR3 reads CASRGLGTAAYGYTF. Here the CDR3 DNA reads TGTGCCAGCAGAGGCCTCGGGACAGCGGCATATGGCTACACCTTC.

The chain carries TRBV18 and TRBJ2-2; the match to TRBD1 covers 8 bases. The CDR3 sequence is 16 residues long. CDR1 and CDR2 (germline): KGHSH, LQKENI. J was trimmed by 2 bases and V by 4 bases; bases with no gene match: 6. For the CDR3, the DNA is TGTGCCAGCTCACTTCTGACAGGGGAAAACACCGGGGAGCTGTTTTTT. Amino acid sequence: CASSLLTGENTGELFF. Full variable domain (missing parts from reference TRBV18 and TRBJ2-2): NAGVMQNPRHLVRRRGQEARLRCSPMKGHSHVYWYRQLPEEGLKFMVYLQKENIIDESGMPKERFSAEFPKEGPSILRIQQVVRGDSAAYFCASSLLTGENTGELFFGEGSRLTVL.

This clone was observed once. This CDR3 reads CASSPPGPYEQYF. The DNA for the CDR3 is TGTGCCAGCTCACCACCGGGCCCCTACGAGCAGTACTTC. The chain is built from TRBV18 and TRBJ2-7, with D unclear. The germline V gene has CDR1 KGHSH and CDR2 LQKENI. There are 13 residues in the CDR3. V was pared by 0 bases and J by 2 bases, with 5 bases between.

The V call is TRBV2, the J call TRBJ1-1; a possible D gene is TRBD1 (5 bases). V gave up 2 bases and J gave up 2 bases, with 15 bases separating them. From germline, CDR1 is SNHLY and CDR2 FYNNEI. The CDR3 extends over 16 amino acids. DNA for the CDR3: TGTGCCAGCAGTGAACCGTCGGACACCCCTAACACTGAAGCTTTCTTT. This translates into CASSEPSDTPNTEAFF.

This clone has a handful of counts. The chain has TRBV7-9 and TRBJ1-6; unclear D gene. Trimming cost V 6 bases and J 5 bases, with 11 bases left between them. The CDR3 runs 14 residues. Germline assignment: CDR1 SEHNR and CDR2 FQNEAQ (reference sequence). The CDR3 nucleotides read TGTGCCAGCAGATCTGACACGAATAATTCACCCCTCCACTTT. Amino acid sequence: CASRSDTNNSPLHF.

The V call is TRBV5-7, the J call TRBJ2-5, with 9 bases lining up with TRBD1. Gene TRBJ2-7 matches the end of the DNA better, so the J call may be wrong. TRBV5-7 has ORF status, its function being uncertain. The CDR3 totals 19 residues. The CDR3 nucleotides read TGTGCCAGCAGCTTAGGGGACAGGGCGTGTGGGTCCCATTACTACGAGCAGTACTTC. Encoded protein: CASSLGDRACGSHYYEQYF.

V and J are TRBV7-2 and TRBJ1-6, with D uncertain. Germline V CDR1 and CDR2: SGHTA, FQGNSA. The CDR3 is 19 amino acids. Between the trimmed V and J ends, which lost 6 bases and 10 bases, there was a span of 31 bases. The CDR3 sequence: CASSSEGSTTGWSRSPLHF. The CDR3 nucleotides are TGTGCCAGCAGTTCGGAGGGCTCGACGACGGGGTGGTCGCGGTCACCCCTCCACTTT.